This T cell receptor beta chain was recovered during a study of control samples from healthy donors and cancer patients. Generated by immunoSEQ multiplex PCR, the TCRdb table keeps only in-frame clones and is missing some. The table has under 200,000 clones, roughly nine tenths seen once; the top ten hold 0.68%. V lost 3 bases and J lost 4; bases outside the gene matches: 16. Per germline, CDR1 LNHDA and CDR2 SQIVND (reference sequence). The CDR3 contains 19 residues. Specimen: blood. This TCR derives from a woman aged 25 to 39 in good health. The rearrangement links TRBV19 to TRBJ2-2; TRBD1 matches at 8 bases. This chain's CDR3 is CASSIFLGRGREGTGELFF. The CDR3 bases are TGTGCCAGTAGTATTTTTCTTGGCAGGGGGCGCGAGGGCACCGGGGAGCTGTTTTTT.